This T cell receptor beta chain is drawn from a study of blood T cell repertoires in COVID-19. Here immunoSEQ multiplex PCR was the method, and the copy in TCRdb shows in-frame clones only, minus some. The sample records about 310,000 clones, over 75% being singletons. CDR3 length: 13 residues. Germline V gene data show CDR1 as MNHEY and CDR2 as SMNVEV (reference sequence). The V end lost 2 bases, the J end lost 7 bases, and 9 bases lay between the germline ends. The sequence came from a woman aged 50 to 60 who had recovered from COVID-19. The V gene is TRBV27, the J gene TRBJ2-1, with D unresolved. The specimen sequenced was peripheral blood. CDR3 in amino acids: CASSLVQSNEQFF. The CDR3 DNA is TGTGCCAGCAGTTTAGTTCAGTCAAATGAGCAGTTCTTC.